These 9 T cell receptor beta chains came from one sample sequenced in a study of T cell responses to AZD1222 COVID-19 vaccine. Sequenced by immunoSEQ multiplex PCR; TCRdb stores in-frame clones only, minus some. Of around 150,000 clones detected, about 91% appear once; the ten largest clones hold 1.1%. The starting material was peripheral blood, obtained 28 days after the second AZD1222 dose. Every receptor here comes from an adult who received the AZD1222 COVID-19 vaccine.

V is TRBV5-1 and J is TRBJ1-4; no definite D call. Trimming stripped 4 bases from V and 2 bases from J, with 9 bases between. There are 14 residues in the CDR3. Germline values: CDR1 SGHRS, CDR2 YFSETQ. This CDR3 is CASSPLVTNEKLFF. The DNA of the CDR3 is TGCGCCAGCAGCCCTTTGGTTACTAATGAAAAACTGTTTTTT.

The J gene is TRBJ2-7, the V gene TRBV7-9; weak D call: TRBD2 (6 bases). Trimming pared 6 bases from V and 3 bases from J, leaving 18 bases between. Germline V gene sequence: CDR1 SEHNR, CDR2 FQNEAQ (reference sequence). The CDR3 runs 15 residues. The DNA for the CDR3 is TGTGCCAGCAGTCCTGCTAGCGAGGGGAACTACGAGCAGTACTTC. Amino acids: CASSPASEGNYEQYF.

The chain recombines TRBV10-1 with TRBJ1-2; TRBD1 might be the D (5 bases). Trimming left V 0 bases short and J 5 bases short, with 10 bases between. This CDR3 is 14 amino acids long. The germline V gene encodes CDR1 WNHNN and CDR2 SYGVQD (reference sequence). The CDR3 DNA reads as TGCGCCAGCAGTGAGTCCCCGGAGGGGTATGGCTACACCTTC. It specifies CASSESPEGYGYTF.

The chain links TRBV7-8 to TRBJ1-5; D not resolved. Trimming took 1 base from V and 7 from J, leaving 11 bases between them. Germline V gene data show CDR1 as SGHVS and CDR2 as FQNEAQ. This CDR3 is 14 amino acids long. The CDR3 DNA follows: TGTGCCAGCAGCTTAGTTGAGGGTGGCCAGCCCCAGCATTTT. This sequence encodes CASSLVEGGQPQHF.

The chain employs TRBV14 and TRBJ2-7, with 8 bases matching TRBD1. V was clipped by 1 base and J by 4 bases; unmatched bases: 6. The CDR3 is 15 residues long. Looked up from germline, CDR1 is SGHDN and CDR2 is FVKESK. CDR3 region: CASSQGQGAGYEQYF. Here the CDR3 DNA reads TGTGCCAGCAGCCAAGGTCAGGGGGCTGGGTACGAGCAGTACTTC.

The chain uses TRBV5-1 and TRBJ1-1; maybe TRBD1 (5 bases). Trimming left V 4 bases short and J 0 bases short, with 13 bases between. CDR1 is SGHRS and CDR2 is YFSETQ in the germline V gene. CDR3 length equals 15 residues. In DNA form, the CDR3 reads TGCGCCAGCAGCCCTGACAGCTTTATGAACACTGAAGCTTTCTTT. It is translated as CASSPDSFMNTEAFF.

J is TRBJ2-2 and V is TRBV7-2; perhaps TRBD1 as D (5 bases). CDR1 SGHTA and CDR2 FQGNSA come from the germline V gene. This CDR3 comprises 16 residues. V shed 2 bases and J shed 7 bases, with 17 bases lying between them. The CDR3 spells CASSLFSAGQVGELFF. CDR3 in DNA: TGTGCCAGCAGCTTATTTTCGGCAGGGCAAGTCGGGGAGCTGTTTTTT.

The CDR3 loop reads CASSLWDRGMDEQYF. The DNA of the CDR3 is TGTGCCAGCAGCTTGTGGGACAGGGGGATGGACGAGCAGTACTTC. The chain employs TRBV5-5 and TRBJ2-7; TRBD1 matches 11 bases. This CDR3 has 15 residues. The trim removed 1 base at V and 5 bases at J, leaving 5 bases unmatched. CDR1 and CDR2 (germline): SGHKS, YYEKEE (reference sequence). The full variable domain, with the rest looked up from reference TRBV5-5 and TRBJ2-7, is DAGVTQSPTHLIKTRGQQVTLRCSPISGHKSVSWYQQVLGQGPQFIFQYYEKEERGRGNFPDRFSARQFPNYSSELNVNALLLGDSALYLCASSLWDRGMDEQYFGPGTRLTVT.

The genes are TRBV4-1 and TRBJ2-1; unclear D gene. Germline assignment: CDR1 MGHRA and CDR2 YSYEKL. This CDR3 has 13 amino acids. The V end was cut by 0 bases, the J end by 6 bases, with 6 bases between. In DNA form, the CDR3 reads TGCGCCAGCAGCCAAGAAAGTACCAATGAGCAGTTCTTC. Translating gives CASSQESTNEQFF.